The table lists the clone carrying this T cell receptor beta chain with a count of one. The data were obtained in a study of T cell changes during pregnancy in multiple sclerosis. The CDR3 spans 16 residues. The V gene's germline CDR1 is LNHNV and CDR2 YYDKDF (reference sequence). V was clipped by 1 base and J by 1 base, with 13 bases between them. Clones were read by immunoSEQ multiplex PCR, and TCRdb kept only the in-frame ones, dropping some. The sample yields 30,000 to 40,000 clones, around nine tenths seen once. Sequenced here: CD4+ T cells from peripheral blood mononuclear cells, sampled in the first trimester of pregnancy. The receptor's source is a female donor in good health, enrolled as a control in a pregnancy study. V gene TRBV15 combines with J gene TRBJ2-5; D perhaps matches TRBD2 (7 bases). CDR3 sequence: CATSRGGGGFQETQYF. As DNA, the CDR3 is TGTGCCACCAGCAGAGGAGGGGGGGGATTCCAAGAGACCCAGTACTTC. Full variable domain (remainder filled in from reference TRBV15 and TRBJ2-5): DAMVIQNPRYQVTQFGKPVTLSCSQTLNHNVMYWYQQKSSQAPKLLFHYYDKDFNNEADTPDNFQSRRPNTSFCFLDIRSPGLGDTAMYLCATSRGGGGFQETQYFGPGTRLLVL.